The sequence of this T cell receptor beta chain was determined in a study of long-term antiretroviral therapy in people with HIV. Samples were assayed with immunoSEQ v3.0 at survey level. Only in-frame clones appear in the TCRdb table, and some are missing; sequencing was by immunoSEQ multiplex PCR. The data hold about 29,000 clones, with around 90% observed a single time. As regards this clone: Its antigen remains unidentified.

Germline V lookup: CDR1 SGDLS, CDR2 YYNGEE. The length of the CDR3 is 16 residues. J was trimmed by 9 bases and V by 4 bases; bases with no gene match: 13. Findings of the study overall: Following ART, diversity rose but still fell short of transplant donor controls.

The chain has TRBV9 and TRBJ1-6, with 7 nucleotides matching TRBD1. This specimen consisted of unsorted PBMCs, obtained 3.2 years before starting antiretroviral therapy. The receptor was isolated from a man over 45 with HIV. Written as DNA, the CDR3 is TGTGCCAGCAGCCCCCAACAAGAGACAGGGACTTCACCCCTCCACTTT. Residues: CASSPQQETGTSPLHF.